This T cell receptor beta chain was identified during a study of T cell changes during pregnancy in multiple sclerosis. From germline, CDR1 is WNHNN and CDR2 SYGVQD (reference sequence). The CDR3 totals 13 residues. The V end was cut by 0 bases, the J end by 3 bases, with 6 bases between. TCRdb's table, derived via immunoSEQ multiplex PCR, lists solely in-frame clones and lacks some. Of about 42,000 clones listed, roughly 84% are singletons. The V call is TRBV10-1, the J call TRBJ2-7; D ambiguous. This TCR was sampled from a female donor with multiple sclerosis, enrolled in a pregnancy study. Sequences were derived from CD4+ T cells from peripheral blood mononuclear cells, sampled before pregnancy. The CDR3 DNA is TGCGCCAGCAGTGAGTCGAGTCACTACGAGCAGTACTTC. This translates into CASSESSHYEQYF.